Detailed here is one TCR beta chain. As yet, its antigen is unknown. Repertoires were generated with immunoSEQ multiplex PCR, while TCRdb's copy carries only in-frame clones and drops some. The sample contains under 85,000 clones, about 85% of which appear only once. This CDR3 has 18 residues. CDR1 is LNHDA and CDR2 is SQIVND in the germline V gene (reference sequence). V lost 4 bases and J lost 3; bases outside the gene matches: 14. The entry originates in a study of a mutant IDH1 vaccine in newly diagnosed glioma. Time point described: week 23, last vaccination. With topical imiquimod, each dose of the vaccine consisted of 300 ug of mutant IDH1 20-mer peptide. Patients carried new grade 3 or 4 IDH1-mutant astrocytomas lacking nuclear ATRX.

The sequenced sample was PBMCs, obtained from a glioma patient whose treatment included an IDH1 peptide vaccine. This TCR came from a woman between 45 and 65 years old with glioma. The rearrangement links TRBV19 to TRBJ2-2; TRBD1 matches at 7 bases. CDR3 DNA: TGTGCCAGTAGTACCCCAGATCGGGACAGAACCTACACCGGGGAGCTGTTTTTT. Translation gives CASSTPDRDRTYTGELFF. The variable domain in full, completed from reference TRBV19 and TRBJ2-2, reads DGGITQSPKYLFRKEGQNVTLSCEQNLNHDAMYWYRQDPGQGLRLIYYSQIVNDFQKGDIAEGYSVSREKKESFPLTVTSAQKNPTAFYLCASSTPDRDRTYTGELFFGEGSRLTVL.